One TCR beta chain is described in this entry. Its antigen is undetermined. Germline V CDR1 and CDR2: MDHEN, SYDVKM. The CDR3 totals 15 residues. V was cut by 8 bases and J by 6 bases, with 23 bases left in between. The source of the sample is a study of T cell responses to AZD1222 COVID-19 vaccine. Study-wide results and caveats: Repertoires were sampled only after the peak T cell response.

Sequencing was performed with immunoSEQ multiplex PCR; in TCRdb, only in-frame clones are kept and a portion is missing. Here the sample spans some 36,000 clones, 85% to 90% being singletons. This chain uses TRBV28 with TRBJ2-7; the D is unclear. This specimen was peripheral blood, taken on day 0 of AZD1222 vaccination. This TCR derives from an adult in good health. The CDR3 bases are TGTGCCAGCGCCTCGGGTGGGCGACCGAGAGGCGAGCAGTACTTC. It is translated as CASASGGRPRGEQYF.